The 31 T cell receptor beta chains in this list originate from one sample, sequenced in a study of T cell responses to AZD1222 COVID-19 vaccine. TCRdb's copy holds only in-frame clones and misses some; the assay was immunoSEQ multiplex PCR. Of tens of thousands of clones in the sample, 75% to 90% are singletons; the top ten hold about 16%. The sample was peripheral blood, taken on day 0 of AZD1222 vaccination. These TCRs come from an adult in good health.

This rearrangement joins TRBV5-1 to TRBJ2-7; D uncertain. The CDR3 has 15 residues. V dropped 2 bases and J dropped 1 base, with 13 bases sitting between them. Germline CDR1 is SGHRS and CDR2 is YFSETQ. This CDR3 is CASSLGSVRSYEQYF. The CDR3 bases are TGCGCCAGCAGCTTAGGATCCGTCCGGTCCTACGAGCAGTACTTC.

With respect to this clone: The sample carries other DNA sequences with the same CDR3. The rearrangement links TRBV28 to TRBJ1-5, with unresolved D. The germline V gene has CDR1 MDHEN and CDR2 SYDVKM. The CDR3 is 15 residues long. The V end was cut by 2 bases, the J end by 0 bases, with 8 bases between. The CDR3 sequence: CASSLPGNSNQPQHF. In DNA, the CDR3 is TGTGCCAGCAGTTTACCGGGGAATAGCAATCAGCCCCAGCATTTT. Based on the CDR3 plus reference TRBV28 and TRBJ1-5, the full variable domain is DVKVTQSSRYLVKRTGEKVFLECVQDMDHENMFWYRQDPGLGLRLIYFSYDVKMKEKGDIPEGYSVSREKKERFSLILESASTNQTSMYLCASSLPGNSNQPQHFGDGTRLSIL.

The chain carries TRBV10-3 and TRBJ1-1, with a weak D call TRBD1 (5 bases). Trimming took 0 bases from V and 6 from J, leaving 8 bases between them. This CDR3 is built from 13 residues. The germline V gene encodes CDR1 ENHRY and CDR2 SYGVKD. CDR3: CAISESLGAEAFF. CDR3 DNA: TGTGCCATCAGTGAGTCGTTGGGGGCTGAAGCTTTCTTT.

This clone has just one count. The chain couples TRBV5-4 to TRBJ2-1; 9 bases align to TRBD2. V shed 1 base and J 7 bases; nucleotides not matched to a gene: 6. Germline V CDR1 and CDR2: SGHNT, YYREEE (reference sequence). The CDR3 spans 15 residues. Written as DNA, the CDR3 is TGTGCCAGCAGCTTGTACCTAGCGGGGAAGAATGAGCAGTTCTTC. The encoded protein is CASSLYLAGKNEQFF.

V usage is TRBV7-3 and J usage is TRBJ1-1; D ambiguous. Germline assignment: CDR1 SGHTA and CDR2 FQGTGA. The CDR3 consists of 15 residues. Trimming removed 0 bases at V and 4 bases at J, with 12 bases between. This CDR3 is CASSLTVDRGTEAFF. CDR3 nucleotides: TGTGCCAGCAGCTTAACAGTCGATCGGGGCACTGAAGCTTTCTTT. Together with reference TRBV7-3 and TRBJ1-1, the CDR3 gives the full variable domain: GAGVSQTPSNKVTEKGKYVELRCDPISGHTALYWYRQSLGQGPEFLIYFQGTGAADDSGLPNDRFFAVRPEGSVSTLKIQRTERGDSAVYLCASSLTVDRGTEAFFGQGTRLTVV.

This clone was seen only once. The V and J genes are TRBV6-5 and TRBJ2-5; 9 bases are a match to TRBD1. J was trimmed by 5 bases and V by 6 bases; bases with no gene match: 7. The germline V gene has CDR1 MNHEY and CDR2 SVGAGI. The CDR3 covers 14 residues. DNA for the CDR3: TGTGCCAGCAGACAGGGACAGGGAGGCGAGACCCAGTACTTC. Residues: CASRQGQGGETQYF.

The rearrangement joins TRBV7-2 to TRBJ1-2; the D is unclear. V gave up 2 bases and J gave up 5 bases, with 15 bases separating them. The CDR3 is 15 amino acids. Germline assignment: CDR1 SGHTA and CDR2 FQGNSA. CDR3 region: CASSLIPPGKYGYTF. The CDR3 nucleotides read TGTGCCAGCAGCTTAATTCCCCCGGGGAAGTATGGCTACACCTTC.

This rearrangement joins TRBV5-1 to TRBJ1-4, with 10 bases lining up with TRBD1. Germline V gene data show CDR1 as SGHRS and CDR2 as YFSETQ. The CDR3 has 14 amino acids. V dropped 4 bases and J dropped 5; count of bases not matched to a gene: 2. The CDR3 DNA is TGCGCCAGCAGCCCGGACAGGGGGAATGAAAAACTGTTTTTT. Protein product: CASSPDRGNEKLFF.

J is TRBJ1-2 and V is TRBV12-3 or TRBV12-4; D uncertain. V lost 6 bases to trimming and J lost 2 bases, with 10 bases between them. CDR3 size: 13 residues. The CDR3 DNA reads as TGTGCCAGCAGCCCTTCAGTAAACTATGGCTACACCTTC. Amino acid sequence: CASSPSVNYGYTF.

The sample holds a few counts of this clone. This chain links TRBV7-6 with TRBJ2-3; the D gene is possibly TRBD2 (6 bases). In germline, CDR1 is SGHVS, CDR2 FNYEAQ. The germline V and J ends were trimmed by 5 bases and 2 bases, with 14 bases remaining between them. There are 15 residues in the CDR3. CDR3 nucleotide sequence: TGTGCCAGCAGCCCCACGGCGGGGAACACAGATACGCAGTATTTT. As protein: CASSPTAGNTDTQYF.

The chain couples TRBV30 to TRBJ2-5; 10 nucleotides align to TRBD2. The CDR3 is 13 residues long. V shed 3 bases, J shed 4 bases, and the junction held 2 bases outside the gene matches. The germline V gene encodes CDR1 GTSNPN and CDR2 SVGIG (reference sequence). The CDR3 DNA follows: TGTGCCTGGAGAACTAGCGGGGTAGAGACCCAGTACTTC. Protein product: CAWRTSGVETQYF. Filled out from reference TRBV30 and TRBJ2-5, the complete variable domain reads SQTIHQWPATLVQPVGSPLSLECTVEGTSNPNLYWYRQAAGRGLQLLFYSVGIGQISSEVPQNLSASRPQDRQFILSSKKLLLSDSGFYLCAWRTSGVETQYFGPGTRLLVL.

The chain links TRBV2 to TRBJ2-2; TRBD1 aligns across 8 bases. Unmatched junction bases numbered 11, after V lost 8 bases and J lost 3 bases. Germline V gene sequence: CDR1 SNHLY, CDR2 FYNNEI. The CDR3 is made up of 16 amino acids. The CDR3 sequence is CASRKDRAPDTGELFF. The CDR3 DNA sequence: TGTGCCAGCCGAAAGGACAGGGCCCCCGACACCGGGGAGCTGTTTTTT.

J is TRBJ1-5 and V is TRBV14; D is unclear. The CDR3 spans 14 residues. V lost 3 bases and J 4 bases, leaving 10 bases between the germline ends. Germline assignment: CDR1 SGHDN and CDR2 FVKESK. In DNA form, the CDR3 reads TGTGCCAGCAGCCAGGAGTCCCGAAATCAGCCCCAGCATTTT. Translated: CASSQESRNQPQHF.

The chain has TRBV3-1 (or the pseudogene TRBV3-2) and TRBJ2-1; D may be TRBD2 (6 bases). Trimming stripped 0 bases from V and 2 bases from J, with 14 bases between. The CDR3 sequence is 17 residues long. Germline V gene lookup returns CDR1 LGHDT and CDR2 YNNKEL (reference sequence). CDR3 nucleotides: TGTGCCAGCAGCCAAGATTGGCGGGGACTTACCTACAATGAGCAGTTCTTC. Translating it yields CASSQDWRGLTYNEQFF.

The chain recombines TRBV7-2 with TRBJ2-1; 7 bases agree with TRBD2. Germline loops: CDR1 SGHTA, CDR2 FQGNSA. Trimming at V came to 5 bases and at J to 1 base, leaving 5 bases not matched to a gene. CDR3 length equals 15 residues. The CDR3 nucleotides read TGTGCCAGCAGCCTAGGACTAGTATCCTACAATGAGCAGTTCTTC. Its protein product is CASSLGLVSYNEQFF.

V is TRBV6-5 and J is TRBJ1-3; the D is unclear. The CDR3 runs to 14 residues. The ends were cut back, 7 bases at V and 3 bases at J, with 13 bases in the middle. Germline assignment: CDR1 MNHEY and CDR2 SVGAGI. The CDR3 is CASNGELVGNTIYF. CDR3 bases: TGTGCCAGCAATGGGGAGCTGGTTGGAAACACCATATATTTT.

In the case of this clone: Other DNA sequences in this specimen translate into the identical CDR3. This chain uses TRBV19 with TRBJ1-2, with TRBD1 identical over 8 bases. J gave up 5 bases and V 5 bases, and 7 bases lay outside the gene matches. The CDR3 consists of 14 residues. CDR1 and CDR2 (germline): LNHDA, SQIVND (reference sequence). The CDR3 loop is CASSVDRVEYGYTF. The CDR3 nucleotides are TGTGCCAGTAGTGTGGACAGGGTTGAATATGGCTACACCTTC.

The chain employs TRBV7-6 and TRBJ2-3, with D unresolved. The V end was cut by 1 base, the J end by 2 bases, with 10 bases between. The CDR3 consists of 15 residues. Germline V gene lookup returns CDR1 SGHVS and CDR2 FNYEAQ. The CDR3 protein is CASSLVHSPTDTQYF. The CDR3 nucleotides read TGTGCCAGCAGCTTAGTCCACTCTCCCACAGATACGCAGTATTTT.

The V call is TRBV3-1 (or the pseudogene TRBV3-2), the J call TRBJ1-2; 7 nucleotides match TRBD1. The CDR3 runs to 14 residues. V lost 4 bases, J lost 0 bases, and 2 bases stayed unmatched. CDR1 is LGHDT, CDR2 YNNKEL, per germline (reference sequence). The CDR3 nucleotides read TGTGCCAGCAGCCGGACAGGAACTAACTATGGCTACACCTTC. Protein sequence: CASSRTGTNYGYTF.

V is TRBV11-3 and J is TRBJ2-5; D not certain. The CDR3 loop spans 12 amino acids. Germline loops: CDR1 SGHNT, CDR2 YENEEA. The V end lost 1 base, the J end lost 4 bases, and 4 bases lay between the germline ends. For the CDR3, the DNA is TGTGCCAGCAGCTTAGGGAGAGAGACCCAGTACTTC. Translating gives CASSLGRETQYF. The complete variable domain, with remaining parts taken from reference TRBV11-3 and TRBJ2-5, reads EAGVVQSPRYKIIEKKQPVAFWCNPISGHNTLYWYLQNLGQGPELLIRYENEEAVDDSQLPKDRFSAERLKGVDSTLKIQPAELGDSAVYLCASSLGRETQYFGPGTRLLVL.

J is TRBJ2-7 and V is TRBV28, with D possibly matching TRBD1 (6 bases). Between the trimmed V and J ends, which lost 3 bases and 3 bases, there was a span of 12 bases. Germline-derived CDR1 and CDR2 are MDHEN and SYDVKM. The CDR3 covers 14 residues. This CDR3 reads CASSFTGSNYEQYF. CDR3 bases: TGTGCCAGCAGTTTTACAGGGTCCAACTACGAGCAGTACTTC.

This clone is labeled as medium-sized. V gene TRBV6-4 combines with J gene TRBJ1-6; D call uncertain. Trimming took off 2 bases at V and 5 bases at J, with 4 bases between the two ends. From germline, CDR1 is MRHNA and CDR2 SNTAGT. There are 13 residues in the CDR3. CDR3 nucleotide sequence: TGTGCCAGCAGTGACAGGGATAATTCACCCCTCCACTTT. This codes for CASSDRDNSPLHF.

The V call is TRBV5-4, the J call TRBJ1-6, with unresolved D. V dropped 0 bases and J dropped 1 base, with 11 bases sitting between them. This CDR3 comprises 17 residues. CDR1 is SGHNT, CDR2 YYREEE, per germline (reference sequence). The CDR3 loop reads CASSLELAGSYNSPLHF. CDR3 nucleotides: TGTGCCAGCAGCTTGGAGTTGGCGGGTTCCTATAATTCACCCCTCCACTTT.

The chain employs TRBV19 and TRBJ1-3; D is uncertain. Per the germline V gene, CDR1 is LNHDA and CDR2 is SQIVND (reference sequence). V was pared by 3 bases and J by 0 bases, with 3 bases between. The CDR3 covers 13 residues. The CDR3 sequence is CASSMGSGNTIYF. The CDR3 region has the DNA TGTGCCAGTAGTATGGGCTCTGGAAACACCATATATTTT.

V usage is TRBV6-5 and J usage is TRBJ2-7; TRBD1 matches at 7 bases. The CDR3 runs 14 residues. Germline trimming cut 6 bases from V and 6 bases from J; bases unmatched to any gene: 11. Germline loops: CDR1 MNHEY, CDR2 SVGAGI. CDR3: CASSRDRGLSEQYF. In DNA, the CDR3 is TGTGCCAGCAGCCGGGACAGAGGCCTCTCCGAGCAGTACTTC.

The gene calls are TRBV7-9 and TRBJ2-2; D not certain. The CDR3 covers 12 residues. Germline CDR1 SEHNR, CDR2 FQNEAQ (reference sequence). V was shortened by 2 bases and J by 7 bases, with 5 bases between the two germline ends. DNA of the CDR3: TGTGCCAGCAGCTTAAATCTCGGGGAGCTGTTTTTT. Amino acids: CASSLNLGELFF.

Notes on this clone: The identical CDR3 is also encoded by other nucleotide sequences in the sample. The chain carries TRBV3-1 (or the pseudogene TRBV3-2) and TRBJ2-2, with D hard to call. The CDR3 contains 12 residues. The V end was cut by 1 base, the J end by 4 bases, with 1 base between. Germline V gene data show CDR1 as LGHDT and CDR2 as YNNKEL (reference sequence). The CDR3 region has the DNA TGTGCCAGCAGCCAAGTCACCGGGGAGCTGTTTTTT. It specifies CASSQVTGELFF.

With respect to this clone: A read error may account for a junction end that differs from germline. The chain uses TRBV7-2 and TRBJ1-1; D unclear. Germline values: CDR1 SGHTA, CDR2 FQGNSA. The CDR3 runs to 15 residues. In nucleotides, the CDR3 is TGTGCCAACAGCTTAGCGAAGATCGGTCCCACTGAAGCTTTCTTT. Encoded protein: CANSLAKIGPTEAFF.

Only one count was recorded for this clone. This sequence joins TRBV5-1 and TRBJ1-4; 7 bases align to TRBD1. The CDR3 covers 16 residues. From germline, CDR1 is SGHRS and CDR2 YFSETQ. Trimming took 4 bases from V and 8 from J; bases not matched to a gene: 14. CDR3 DNA: TGCGCCAGCAGCGCGACAGCAGGGGGGGTAGGAGAAAAACTGTTTTTT. Its protein is CASSATAGGVGEKLFF. The full variable domain, its missing parts supplied by reference TRBV5-1 and TRBJ1-4, is KAGVTQTPRYLIKTRGQQVTLSCSPISGHRSVSWYQQTPGQGLQFLFEYFSETQRNKGNFPGRFSGRQFSNSRSEMNVSTLELGDSALYLCASSATAGGVGEKLFFGSGTQLSVL.

This chain links TRBV13 with TRBJ2-4, with D hard to call. Germline CDR1 is PRHDT and CDR2 is FYEKMQ (reference sequence). The germline V and J ends were trimmed by 0 bases and 1 base, with 4 bases remaining between them. This CDR3 spans 14 amino acids. As DNA, the CDR3 is TGTGCCAGCAGCTTAGGCCTGGCCAAAAACATTCAGTACTTC. It codes for CASSLGLAKNIQYF.

The chain combines TRBV10-2 with TRBJ2-1, with 12 bases identical to TRBD1. Looked up from germline, CDR1 is WSHSY and CDR2 is SAAADI. V lost 6 bases, J lost 8 bases, and 8 bases stayed unmatched. The CDR3 spans 15 residues. DNA for the CDR3: TGCGCCAGCAGGCTTGGGACAGGGGGCTTAGATGAGCAGTTCTTC. It yields the protein CASRLGTGGLDEQFF.